The source of this TCR beta chain is a study of OX40 agonist ivuxolimab in advanced cancers. Across the study: Patients with hepatocellular carcinoma, melanoma, renal cell or head and neck cancer made up the dose-escalation patients.

Trimming took off 4 bases at V and 2 bases at J, with 3 bases between the two ends. This CDR3 is built from 12 residues. The germline gives CDR1 MDHEN, CDR2 SYDVKM. Profiled with immunoSEQ multiplex PCR; TCRdb holds only in-frame clones, not every one. The data hold approximately 69,000 clones, with about nine tenths observed a single time. Points from the study as a whole: CD4+ T cells averaged fewer expanded clones than CD8+ T cells.

In regard to this clone: Its matching antigen is unknown.

The clonotype comes from an adult with an advanced solid tumor such as melanoma, head and neck, liver or kidney cancer. The rearrangement links TRBV28 to TRBJ2-1; D uncertain. Material: CD4+ or CD8+ T cells sorted from blood, obtained in a trial of the OX40 agonist ivuxolimab. CDR3 in DNA: TGTGCCAGCAGTTCAACCTACAATGAGCAGTTCTTC. Translating gives CASSSTYNEQFF.